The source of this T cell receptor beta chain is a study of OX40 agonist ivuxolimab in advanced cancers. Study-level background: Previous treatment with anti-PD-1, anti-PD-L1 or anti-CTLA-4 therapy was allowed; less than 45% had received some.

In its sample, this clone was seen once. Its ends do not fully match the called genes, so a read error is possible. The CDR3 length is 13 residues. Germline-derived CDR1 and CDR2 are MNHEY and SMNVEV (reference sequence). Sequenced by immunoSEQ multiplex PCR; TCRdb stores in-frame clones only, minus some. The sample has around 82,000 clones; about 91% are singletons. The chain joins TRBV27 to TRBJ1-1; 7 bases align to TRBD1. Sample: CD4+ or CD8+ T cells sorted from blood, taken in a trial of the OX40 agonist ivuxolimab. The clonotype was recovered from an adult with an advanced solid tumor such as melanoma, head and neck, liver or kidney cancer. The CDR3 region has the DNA TGTGCCAGCTCAGTAGGGGGCAACATTGAAGCTTTCTTT. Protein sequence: CASSVGGNIEAFF.